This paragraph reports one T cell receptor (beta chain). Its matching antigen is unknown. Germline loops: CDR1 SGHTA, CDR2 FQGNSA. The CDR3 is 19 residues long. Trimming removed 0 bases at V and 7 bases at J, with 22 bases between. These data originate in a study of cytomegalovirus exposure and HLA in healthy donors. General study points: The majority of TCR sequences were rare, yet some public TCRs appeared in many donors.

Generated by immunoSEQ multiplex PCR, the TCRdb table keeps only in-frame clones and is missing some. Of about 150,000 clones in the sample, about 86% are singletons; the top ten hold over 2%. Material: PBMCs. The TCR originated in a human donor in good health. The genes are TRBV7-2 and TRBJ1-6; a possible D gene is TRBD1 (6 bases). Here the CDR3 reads CASSLAGLGGPNLNSPLHF. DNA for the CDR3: TGTGCCAGCAGCTTAGCGGGGTTAGGGGGTCCAAACCTAAATTCACCCCTCCACTTT.